The subject of this entry is one TCR beta chain. No antigen is known for it. Some clones are missing from TCRdb's copy, which holds only in-frame ones; the method was immunoSEQ multiplex PCR. The sample yields some 2 million clones, about 95% seen once. V was shortened by 4 bases and J by 8 bases, with 12 bases between the two germline ends. CDR1 and CDR2 (germline): SGDLS, YYNGEE. The CDR3 consists of 12 residues. These data come from a study of shared clonotypes between healthy human individuals. Findings and limits, study-wide: Represented diversity (both genetic and exposure-history) was limited by the small number of donors. Investigators expected sequencing depth to affect clonotype sharing among donors.

Naivety among CD8 cells was defined by CD45RO negativity and positive CCR7 selection, thereby excluding terminally differentiated effector memory CD45RA+ cells. Input material: naive CD8+ T cells sorted from blood. The chain links TRBV9 to TRBJ1-2; D might be TRBD1 (5 bases). This receptor was obtained from a young man in good health. CDR3 bases: TGTGCCAGCAGCCACGGGGCAGACGGCTACACCTTC. Residues: CASSHGADGYTF.